This TCR beta chain came from a study of regulatory T cells in long-lasting Graves disease. Study observations and caveats: Among the persistent patients, some 2,900 public clonotypes were shared, more than the approximately 1,000 shared among new patients. Persistent disease favored TRBV28, TRBJ1-2 and TRBJ2-5.

Stated time point: persistent/refractory GD, antithyroid drugs over 5 years with positive TRAb. PBMC RNA was the source of the TCR library. Graves' disease diagnosis used American Thyroid Association guidelines. With respect to this clonotype: Its antigen is undetermined. A much more abundant neighbour one base away suggests this may be a read error.

The TCR beta library used iRepertoire HTBI primers with Arm-PCR amplification of CDR3. TCRdb processed the multiplex PCR reads anew with MiXCR; each CDR3 protein has one entry. The data contain roughly 500,000 distinct CDR3 sequences, around 20% of them seen just once; the ten biggest clones take up under 9%. Germline lookup yields CDR1 MNHEY and CDR2 SVGEGT. The CDR3 has 16 residues. The V gene lost 2 bases and the J gene lost 4 bases, with 15 bases spanning the gap. The chain employs TRBV6-2 or TRBV6-3 and TRBJ1-3; a weak D match, TRBD1 (5 bases). The clonotype was recovered from a female donor with Graves disease. The input for sequencing was peripheral blood mononuclear cells (PBMCs), taken when the disease was refractory, from a patient treated with antithyroid drugs. The CDR3 is CASSYLGIRDGNTIYF. The CDR3 nucleotides read TGTGCCAGCAGTTACCTCGGCATCCGGGACGGAAACACCATATATTTT.